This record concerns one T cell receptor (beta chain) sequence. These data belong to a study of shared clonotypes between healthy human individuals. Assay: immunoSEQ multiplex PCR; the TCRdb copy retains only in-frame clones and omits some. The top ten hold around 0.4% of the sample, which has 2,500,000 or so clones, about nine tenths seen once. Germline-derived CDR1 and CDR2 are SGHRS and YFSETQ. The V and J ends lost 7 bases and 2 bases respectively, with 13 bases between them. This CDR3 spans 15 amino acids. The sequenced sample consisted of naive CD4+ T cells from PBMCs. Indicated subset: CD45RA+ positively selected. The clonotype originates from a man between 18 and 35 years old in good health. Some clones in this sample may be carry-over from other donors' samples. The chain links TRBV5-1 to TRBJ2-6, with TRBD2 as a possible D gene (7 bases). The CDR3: CASGEGVAGANVLTF. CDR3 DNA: TGCGCCAGCGGGGAGGGGGTGGCTGGGGCCAACGTCCTGACTTTC.